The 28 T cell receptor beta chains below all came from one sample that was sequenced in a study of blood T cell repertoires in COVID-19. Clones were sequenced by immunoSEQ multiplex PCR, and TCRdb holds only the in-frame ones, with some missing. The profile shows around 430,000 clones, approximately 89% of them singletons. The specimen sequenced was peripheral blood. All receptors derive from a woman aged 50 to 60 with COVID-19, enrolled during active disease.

CDR3 loop: CASNGNRQTNTEAFF. CDR3 bases: TGTGCCAGCAACGGTAACAGACAGACAAACACTGAAGCTTTCTTT. The rearrangement links TRBV2 to TRBJ1-1, with D possibly being TRBD1 (5 bases). The CDR3 is 15 residues long. The germline V gene has CDR1 SNHLY and CDR2 FYNNEI. Trimming took 7 bases from V and 2 from J, leaving 17 bases between them.

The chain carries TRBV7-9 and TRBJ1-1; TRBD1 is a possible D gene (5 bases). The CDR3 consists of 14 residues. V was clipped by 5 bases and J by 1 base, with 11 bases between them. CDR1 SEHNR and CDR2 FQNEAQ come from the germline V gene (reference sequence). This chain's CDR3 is CASSGGVGNTEAFF. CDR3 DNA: TGTGCCAGCAGCGGAGGGGTCGGGAACACTGAAGCTTTCTTT.

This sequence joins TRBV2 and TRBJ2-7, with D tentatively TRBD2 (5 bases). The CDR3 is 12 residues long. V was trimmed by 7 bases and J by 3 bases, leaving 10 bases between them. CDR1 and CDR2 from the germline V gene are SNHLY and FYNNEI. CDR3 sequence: CASKIGDYEQYF. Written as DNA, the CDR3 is TGTGCCAGCAAGATCGGGGACTACGAGCAGTACTTC.

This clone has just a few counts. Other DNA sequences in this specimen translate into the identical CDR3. CDR3: CASSPSPGTEAFF. As DNA, the CDR3 is TGTGCCAGCTCACCATCGCCAGGGACTGAAGCTTTCTTT. The gene calls are TRBV18 and TRBJ1-1, with D possibly matching TRBD1 (5 bases). The germline V gene encodes CDR1 KGHSH and CDR2 LQKENI. The CDR3 has 13 amino acids. Trimming took off 2 bases at V and 5 bases at J, with 9 bases between the two ends.

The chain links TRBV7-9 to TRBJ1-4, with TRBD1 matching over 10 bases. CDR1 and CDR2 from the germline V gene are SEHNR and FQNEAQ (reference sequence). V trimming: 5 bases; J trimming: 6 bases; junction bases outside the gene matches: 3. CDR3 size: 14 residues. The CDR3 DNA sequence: TGTGCCAGCAGCCCCGGGACAGGGGATGAAAAACTGTTTTTT. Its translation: CASSPGTGDEKLFF.

The chain's CDR3 is CAWDQGLAGEMQFF. CDR3 coding DNA: TGTGCCTGGGACCAGGGACTAGCGGGCGAAATGCAGTTCTTC. This chain joins TRBV30 and TRBJ2-1; 12 positions match TRBD2. The trim removed 5 bases at V and 12 bases at J, leaving 11 bases unmatched. Germline V gives CDR1 GTSNPN, CDR2 SVGIG (reference sequence). The CDR3 extends over 14 amino acids.

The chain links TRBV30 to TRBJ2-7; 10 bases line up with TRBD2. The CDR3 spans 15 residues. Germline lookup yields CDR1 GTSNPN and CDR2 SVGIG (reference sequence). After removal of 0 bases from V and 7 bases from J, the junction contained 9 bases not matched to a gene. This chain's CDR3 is CAWSVGAGGPEEQYF. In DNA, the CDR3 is TGTGCCTGGAGTGTGGGAGCGGGGGGGCCGGAAGAGCAGTACTTC.

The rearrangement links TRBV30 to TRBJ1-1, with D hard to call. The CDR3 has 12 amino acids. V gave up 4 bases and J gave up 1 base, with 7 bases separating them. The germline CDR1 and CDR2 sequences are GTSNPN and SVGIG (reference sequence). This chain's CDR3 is CAWISGNTEAFF. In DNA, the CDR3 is TGTGCCTGGATCTCCGGGAACACTGAAGCTTTCTTT.

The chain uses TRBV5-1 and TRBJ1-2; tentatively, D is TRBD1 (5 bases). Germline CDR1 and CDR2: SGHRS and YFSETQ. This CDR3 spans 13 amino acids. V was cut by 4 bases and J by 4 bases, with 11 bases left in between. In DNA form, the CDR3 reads TGCGCCAGCAGCGCGGGACGGCTCTATGGCTACACCTTC. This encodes CASSAGRLYGYTF.

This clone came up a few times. CDR3 nucleotide sequence: TGCAGCGGGCTCCAGTCTTCAGGGGGCCTCGTCACTGAAGCTTTCTTT. It is translated as CSGLQSSGGLVTEAFF. The chain couples TRBV29-1 to TRBJ1-1; 8 bases agree with TRBD1. Trimming removed 7 bases from V and 4 bases from J; junction bases left unmatched: 17. The CDR3 consists of 16 residues. Looked up from germline, CDR1 is SQVTM and CDR2 is ANQGSEA.

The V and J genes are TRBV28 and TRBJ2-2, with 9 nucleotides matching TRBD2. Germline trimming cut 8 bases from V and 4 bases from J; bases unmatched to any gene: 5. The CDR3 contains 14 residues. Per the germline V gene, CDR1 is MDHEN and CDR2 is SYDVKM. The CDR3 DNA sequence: TGTGCCAGCGTATTTAGCGGGGGCACCGGGGAGCTGTTTTTT. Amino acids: CASVFSGGTGELFF.

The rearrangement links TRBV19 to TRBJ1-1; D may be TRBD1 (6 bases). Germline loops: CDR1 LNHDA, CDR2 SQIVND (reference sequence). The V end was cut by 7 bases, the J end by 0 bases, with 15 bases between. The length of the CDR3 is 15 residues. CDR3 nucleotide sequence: TGTGCCAGTAATTCACAGGGCGCTATGAACACTGAAGCTTTCTTT. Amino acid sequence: CASNSQGAMNTEAFF.

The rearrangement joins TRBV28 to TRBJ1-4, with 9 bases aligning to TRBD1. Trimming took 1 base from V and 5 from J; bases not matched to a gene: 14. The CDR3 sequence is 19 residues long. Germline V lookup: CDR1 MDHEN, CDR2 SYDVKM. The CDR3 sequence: CASSLFGFTTGQGNEKLFF. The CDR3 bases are TGTGCCAGCAGTTTATTTGGTTTTACGACAGGACAGGGGAATGAAAAACTGTTTTTT.

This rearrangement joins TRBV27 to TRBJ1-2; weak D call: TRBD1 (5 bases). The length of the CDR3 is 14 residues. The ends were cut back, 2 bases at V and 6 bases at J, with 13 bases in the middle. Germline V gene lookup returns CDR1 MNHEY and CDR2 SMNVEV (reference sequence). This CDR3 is CASSLGGAPHGYTF. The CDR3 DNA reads TGTGCCAGCAGTTTAGGCGGGGCACCGCATGGCTACACCTTC.

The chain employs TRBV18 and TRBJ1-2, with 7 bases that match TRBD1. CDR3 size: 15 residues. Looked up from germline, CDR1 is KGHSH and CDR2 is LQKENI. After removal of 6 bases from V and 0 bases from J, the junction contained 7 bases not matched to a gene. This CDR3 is CASSLGTVSNYGYTF. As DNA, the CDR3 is TGTGCCAGCTCCCTGGGGACAGTGTCTAACTATGGCTACACCTTC.

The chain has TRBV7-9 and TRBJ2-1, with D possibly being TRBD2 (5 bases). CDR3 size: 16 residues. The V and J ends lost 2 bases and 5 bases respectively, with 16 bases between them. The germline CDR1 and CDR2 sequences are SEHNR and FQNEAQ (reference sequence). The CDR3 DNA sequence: TGTGCCAGCAGCTTATCCGGGGATTGGCAGAACAATGAGCAGTTCTTC. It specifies CASSLSGDWQNNEQFF.

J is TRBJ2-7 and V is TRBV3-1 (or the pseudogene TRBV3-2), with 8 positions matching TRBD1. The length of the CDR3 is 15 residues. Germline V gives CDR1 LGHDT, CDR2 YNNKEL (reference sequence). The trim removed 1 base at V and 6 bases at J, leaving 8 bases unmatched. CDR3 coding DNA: TGTGCCAGCAGCCAAGGGACAGGGAGTCTGGGCGAGCAGTACTTC. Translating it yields CASSQGTGSLGEQYF.

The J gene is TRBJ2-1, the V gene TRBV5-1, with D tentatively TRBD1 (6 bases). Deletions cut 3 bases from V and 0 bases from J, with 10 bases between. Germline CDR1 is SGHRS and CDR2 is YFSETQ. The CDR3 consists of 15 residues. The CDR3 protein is CASSSQDSSYNEQFF. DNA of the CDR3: TGCGCCAGCAGCTCACAGGACAGCTCCTACAATGAGCAGTTCTTC.

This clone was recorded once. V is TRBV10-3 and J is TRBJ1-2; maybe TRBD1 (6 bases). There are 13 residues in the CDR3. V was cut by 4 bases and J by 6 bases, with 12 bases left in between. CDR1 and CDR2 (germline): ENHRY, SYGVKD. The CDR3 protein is CAISVQGSDGYTF. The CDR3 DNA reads TGTGCCATCAGTGTTCAGGGGAGCGATGGCTACACCTTC.

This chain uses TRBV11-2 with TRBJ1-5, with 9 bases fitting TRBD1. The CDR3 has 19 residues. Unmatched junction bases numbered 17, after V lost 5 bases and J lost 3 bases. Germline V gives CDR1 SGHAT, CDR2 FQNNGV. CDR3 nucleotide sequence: TGTGCCAGCAGCCCTACCCTGGCGGGGGACAGGGAGATCAATCAGCCCCAGCATTTT. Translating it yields CASSPTLAGDREINQPQHF.

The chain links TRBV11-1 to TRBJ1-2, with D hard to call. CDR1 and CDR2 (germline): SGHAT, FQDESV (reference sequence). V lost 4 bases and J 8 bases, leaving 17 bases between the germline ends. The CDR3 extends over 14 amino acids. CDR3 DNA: TGTGCCAGCAGCTCCCTGGAGGACCTGGGGGGCTACACCTTC. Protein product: CASSSLEDLGGYTF.

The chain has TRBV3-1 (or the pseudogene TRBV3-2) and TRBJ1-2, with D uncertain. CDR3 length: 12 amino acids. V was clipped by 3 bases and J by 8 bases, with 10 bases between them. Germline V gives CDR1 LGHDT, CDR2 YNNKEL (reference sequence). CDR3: CASSQTTRGYTF. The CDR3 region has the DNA TGTGCCAGCAGCCAGACTACGCGGGGCTACACCTTC.

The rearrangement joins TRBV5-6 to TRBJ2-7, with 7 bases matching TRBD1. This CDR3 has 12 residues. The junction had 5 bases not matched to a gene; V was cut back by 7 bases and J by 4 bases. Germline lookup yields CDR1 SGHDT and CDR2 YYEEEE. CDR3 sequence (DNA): TGTGCCAGCGGGCACAGGGGATACGAGCAGTACTTC. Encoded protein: CASGHRGYEQYF.

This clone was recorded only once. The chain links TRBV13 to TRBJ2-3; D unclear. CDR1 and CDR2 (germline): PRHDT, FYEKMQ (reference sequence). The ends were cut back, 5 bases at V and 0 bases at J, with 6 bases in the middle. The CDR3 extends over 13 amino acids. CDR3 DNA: TGTGCCAGCAGCCCCACAAGCACAGATACGCAGTATTTT. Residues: CASSPTSTDTQYF.

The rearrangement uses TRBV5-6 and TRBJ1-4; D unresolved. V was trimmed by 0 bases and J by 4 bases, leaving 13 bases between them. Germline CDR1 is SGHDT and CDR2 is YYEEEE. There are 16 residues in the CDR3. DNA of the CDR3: TGTGCCAGCAGCTTGGAGGGCGGGCTGTTTAATGAAAAACTGTTTTTT. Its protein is CASSLEGGLFNEKLFF.

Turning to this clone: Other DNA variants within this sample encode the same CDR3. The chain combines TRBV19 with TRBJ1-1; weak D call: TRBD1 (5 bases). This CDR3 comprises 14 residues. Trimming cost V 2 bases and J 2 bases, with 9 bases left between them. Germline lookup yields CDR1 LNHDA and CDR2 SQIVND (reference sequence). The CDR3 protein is CASSIQGPNTEAFF. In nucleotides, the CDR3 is TGTGCCAGTAGTATACAGGGCCCCAACACTGAAGCTTTCTTT.

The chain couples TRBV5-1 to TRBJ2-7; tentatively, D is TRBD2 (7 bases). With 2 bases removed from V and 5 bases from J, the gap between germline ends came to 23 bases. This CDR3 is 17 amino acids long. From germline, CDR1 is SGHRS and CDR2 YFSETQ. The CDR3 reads CASSFWTAGASGDEQYF. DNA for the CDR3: TGCGCCAGCAGCTTTTGGACGGCGGGGGCGAGCGGGGACGAGCAGTACTTC.

The CDR3 nucleotides read TGTGCCAGCAGCGTAGGCACCTCCTATGGCACAGATACGCAGTATTTT. This codes for CASSVGTSYGTDTQYF. The chain carries TRBV9 and TRBJ2-3; D is ambiguous. Trimming shortened V by 0 bases and J by 1 base, and 12 bases separated the two germline ends. Germline CDR1 SGDLS, CDR2 YYNGEE. The CDR3 totals 16 residues.